The source of this T cell receptor (beta chain) is a study of molecular identifiers for immune sequencing clone quantification. Looking at the study overall: RNA, taken in replicates from approximately 20,000 or 100,000 naive CD8 cells, was split five ways, with four sequenced.

As regards this clonotype: This may be a read error: a much more frequent sequence differs by one nucleotide.

A single record per CDR3 protein comes from TCRdb applying MiXCR to the PCR reads. The table has some 65,000 distinct CDR3 sequences, less than 20% seen once. Sorting recovered naive CD8 T cells on a CD8+CD4-CCR7+CD45RA+ profile. The V gene's germline CDR1 is MNHNS and CDR2 SASEGT. This CDR3 has 13 amino acids. The clonotype comes from a human donor in good health. Some libraries in this study had Jurkat cell RNA spiked in. This rearrangement joins TRBV6-1 to TRBJ1-5, with D possibly matching TRBD1 (6 bases). Sequenced sample: naive CD8+ T cells from blood, with Jurkat cell RNA spiked in. The subset denotes: FACS-sorted CD8+CD4-CCR7+CD45RA+ naive T cells. The CDR3 DNA follows: TGTGCCAGCAGACAGGGAGGGGGTCAGCCCCAGCGTTTT. Its protein is CASRQGGGQPQRF.